The present T cell receptor (beta chain) was sequenced within a study of T cells in Graves' hyperthyroidism and ophthalmopathy. Study background: Before any treatment, at initial diagnosis, peripheral blood was collected.

Notes on the study in general: Ophthalmopathy got predicted by the model a median approximately 6.3 months before its onset.

This clonotype has a handful of counts. Its antigen is unknown. This CDR3 has 15 residues. Trimming at V came to 7 bases and at J to 0 bases, leaving 11 bases not matched to a gene. Looked up from germline, CDR1 is SQVTM and CDR2 is ANQGSEA. Template material for amplifying TCR beta CDR3 regions consisted of RNA transcripts. In the first-round RT-PCR of the TCR CDR3, the HTBI primer set was used. TCRdb called the multiplex PCR reads again in MiXCR, with one record for every CDR3 protein. Seen here are 700,000 to 850,000 distinct CDR3 sequences, roughly 32% observed once, and the top ten hold less than 40%.

The sequence derives from a woman between 40 and 50 years old with Graves' hyperthyroidism. What was sequenced was blood. This chain connects TRBV29-1 to TRBJ1-1, with TRBD1 identical over 7 bases. This CDR3 reads CSAVAGTVLNTEAFF. For the CDR3, the DNA is TGCAGCGCTGTTGCCGGGACAGTGTTGAACACTGAAGCTTTCTTT.